Presented here are 27 T cell receptor beta chains from one specimen sequenced in a study of blood T cell repertoires in COVID-19. TCRdb's table, derived via immunoSEQ multiplex PCR, lists solely in-frame clones and lacks some. The table has 60,000 or so clones, roughly four fifths seen once; the top ten hold 3.5% to 4%. Specimen: peripheral blood. These receptors originate from a woman of 80 years or more with acute or convalescent COVID-19.

The chain combines TRBV28 with TRBJ1-2; 9 bases map to TRBD1. Germline CDR1 MDHEN, CDR2 SYDVKM. Losses at the gene ends were 5 bases for V and 6 bases for J; bases not matched to a gene: 7. The CDR3 contains 14 residues. The CDR3 loop is CASSRPDRGDGYTF. The CDR3 nucleotides are TGTGCCAGCAGTCGCCCGGACAGGGGAGATGGCTACACCTTC.

V and J are TRBV21-1 and TRBJ2-5; the table gives TRBD2 as D, unverified against the DNA. TRBV21-1 is labeled a pseudogene. The CDR3 sequence is 15 residues long. This chain's CDR3 is CASSKSLRGRETQYF. In DNA form, the CDR3 reads TGTGCCAGCAGCAAAAGCTTACGAGGGCGGGAGACCCAGTACTTC.

The rearrangement uses TRBV7-3 and TRBJ2-2; 10 bases match TRBD2. The CDR3 has 19 residues. The V and J ends lost 5 bases and 5 bases, in that order; junction bases with no gene match: 17. Germline V gene lookup returns CDR1 SGHTA and CDR2 FQGTGA. As DNA, the CDR3 is TGTGCCAGCAGCAGTAGCGGGGGGCCTACCTTGCCCTCGACCGGGGAGCTGTTTTTT. Its protein is CASSSSGGPTLPSTGELFF.

The chain couples TRBV30 to TRBJ2-2, with 8 bases identical to TRBD2. CDR3 length: 14 amino acids. Germline trimming cut 5 bases from V and 2 bases from J; bases unmatched to any gene: 4. CDR1 and CDR2 from the germline V gene are GTSNPN and SVGIG (reference sequence). The CDR3 is CAWSSGLNTGELFF. CDR3 nucleotide sequence: TGTGCCTGGTCTAGCGGGTTAAACACCGGGGAGCTGTTTTTT.

This chain links TRBV11-1 with TRBJ1-4; D possibly corresponds to TRBD1 (5 bases). This CDR3 contains 15 residues. V was cut by 3 bases and J by 4 bases, with 12 bases left in between. CDR1 is SGHAT, CDR2 FQDESV, per germline (reference sequence). The CDR3: CASSFDDSLNEKLFF. CDR3 DNA: TGTGCCAGCAGCTTTGACGACAGTCTTAATGAAAAACTGTTTTTT.

The J gene is TRBJ2-3, the V gene TRBV19; 7 bases are shared with TRBD2. V shed 11 bases, J shed 7 bases, and the junction held 15 bases outside the gene matches. The CDR3 extends over 14 amino acids. The germline CDR1 and CDR2 sequences are LNHDA and SQIVND (reference sequence). CDR3 DNA sequence: TGTGCCGCAAGAGAAGCGGGGAGGATGAATACGCAGTATTTT. Protein: CAAREAGRMNTQYF.

This clone has only a few counts. Additional DNA sequences in this sample encode the identical CDR3. CDR3 residues: CASSLAGENYGYTF. In DNA, the CDR3 is TGCGCCAGCAGCTTGGCGGGGGAGAACTATGGCTACACCTTC. The chain links TRBV5-1 to TRBJ1-2; weak D call: TRBD1 (5 bases). Germline loops: CDR1 SGHRS, CDR2 YFSETQ. V was shortened by 0 bases and J by 2 bases, with 8 bases between the two germline ends. The CDR3 runs 14 residues.

This clone was counted only a few times. The V gene is TRBV10-3, the J gene TRBJ2-2; D possibly corresponds to TRBD1 (5 bases). CDR3 size: 14 residues. Germline V CDR1 and CDR2: ENHRY, SYGVKD. The V gene lost 5 bases and the J gene lost 3 bases, with 10 bases spanning the gap. The CDR3 DNA is TGTGCCATCAGTATGACAGAGGACACCGGGGAGCTGTTTTTT. This encodes CAISMTEDTGELFF.

By share of the sample, this clone is medium-sized. This sequence joins TRBV12-3 or TRBV12-4 and TRBJ1-6, with TRBD1 identical over 9 bases. J was trimmed by 12 bases and V by 10 bases; bases with no gene match: 10. This CDR3 contains 13 residues. CDR3 coding DNA: TGTGCCACCGGGGGGACAGGGTGGCGACCCCTCCACTTT. Translated, it gives CATGGTGWRPLHF.

The chain combines TRBV7-2 with TRBJ2-2; the match to TRBD1 covers 7 bases. This CDR3 has 18 amino acids. Trimming cost V 1 base and J 1 base; bases outside gene matches: 9. Germline lookup yields CDR1 SGHTA and CDR2 FQGNSA. The CDR3 spells CASSLVFLRQGNTGELFF. As DNA, the CDR3 is TGTGCCAGCAGCTTAGTGTTCTTGAGACAGGGGAACACCGGGGAGCTGTTTTTT.

The chain uses TRBV7-2 and TRBJ2-7; TRBD2 matches 13 bases. The germline V gene has CDR1 SGHTA and CDR2 FQGNSA. Trimming took 1 base from V and 4 from J; bases not matched to a gene: 1. The CDR3 has 15 amino acids. The CDR3 region is CASSLELAGGYEQYF. The CDR3 nucleotides are TGTGCCAGCAGCTTAGAACTAGCGGGAGGGTACGAGCAGTACTTC.

V and J are TRBV5-6 and TRBJ2-5; tentatively, D is TRBD1 (5 bases). This CDR3 region has 15 residues. Germline values: CDR1 SGHDT, CDR2 YYEEEE. V lost 0 bases and J 1 base, leaving 10 bases between the germline ends. In nucleotides, the CDR3 is TGTGCCAGCAGCTTGGGACAGTTACTCCAAGAGACCCAGTACTTC. It translates to CASSLGQLLQETQYF. The full variable domain, completed using reference TRBV5-6 and TRBJ2-5, is DAGVTQSPTHLIKTRGQQVTLRCSPKSGHDTVSWYQQALGQGPQFIFQYYEEEERQRGNFPDRFSGHQFPNYSSELNVNALLLGDSALYLCASSLGQLLQETQYFGPGTRLLVL.

The chain carries TRBV30 and TRBJ1-5, with 8 bases fitting TRBD1. Trimming took 0 bases from V and 6 from J; bases not matched to a gene: 1. Germline V gene data show CDR1 as GTSNPN and CDR2 as SVGIG (reference sequence). The CDR3 contains 13 residues. The CDR3 reads CAWSVQGGQPQHF. The CDR3 nucleotides are TGTGCCTGGAGTGTACAGGGGGGTCAGCCCCAGCATTTT.

J is TRBJ2-3 and V is TRBV7-6; a weak D match, TRBD2 (5 bases). V was clipped by 6 bases and J by 2 bases, with 9 bases between them. This CDR3 is built from 13 residues. Germline V gene data show CDR1 as SGHVS and CDR2 as FNYEAQ. DNA for the CDR3: TGTGCCAGCAGAGAGCGGTACACAGATACGCAGTATTTT. Encoded protein: CASRERYTDTQYF.

This chain connects TRBV18 to TRBJ2-3; 15 nucleotides line up with TRBD2. Germline loops: CDR1 KGHSH, CDR2 LQKENI. The CDR3 totals 16 residues. The V gene end was trimmed by 4 bases and the J gene end by 7 bases; junction bases not matched to a gene: 6. CDR3 in amino acids: CASSRTSGGAENTQYF. The CDR3 nucleotides read TGTGCCAGCTCACGGACTAGCGGGGGGGCCGAAAATACGCAGTATTTT.

J is TRBJ2-1 and V is TRBV7-2; 9 nucleotides agree with TRBD2. There are 15 residues in the CDR3. Trimming removed 2 bases from V and 7 bases from J; junction bases left unmatched: 6. Germline values: CDR1 SGHTA, CDR2 FQGNSA. The CDR3 sequence: CASSLRASGTNEQFF. DNA for the CDR3: TGTGCCAGCAGCTTAAGGGCTAGCGGGACAAATGAGCAGTTCTTC.

V usage is TRBV7-2 and J usage is TRBJ2-1, with 9 bases matching TRBD2. The CDR3 length is 14 residues. The ends lost 5 bases at V and 7 bases at J; junction bases unmatched: 6. Germline CDR1 is SGHTA and CDR2 is FQGNSA. This CDR3 reads CASSGVAGANEQFF. The CDR3 region has the DNA TGTGCCAGCAGCGGAGTAGCGGGGGCAAATGAGCAGTTCTTC.

This rearrangement joins TRBV6-5 to TRBJ1-1, with D hard to call. V lost 0 bases to trimming and J lost 6 bases, with 14 bases between them. Looked up from germline, CDR1 is MNHEY and CDR2 is SVGAGI. The CDR3 totals 15 residues. The CDR3 DNA follows: TGTGCCAGCAGTTACTCGAGAGGGTCTCGCGCTGAAGCTTTCTTT. Encoded protein: CASSYSRGSRAEAFF.

The chain uses TRBV28 and TRBJ1-2; 10 nucleotides align to TRBD1. CDR3 length: 16 residues. CDR1 is MDHEN and CDR2 is SYDVKM in the germline V gene. V was pared by 5 bases and J by 4 bases, with 10 bases of the junction left unmatched. CDR3 protein: CASSPAGTGVFYGYTF. CDR3 bases: TGTGCCAGCAGTCCAGCTGGGACAGGGGTTTTCTATGGCTACACCTTC.

This chain links TRBV27 with TRBJ1-2; 8 positions agree with TRBD1. The CDR3 totals 14 residues. The J segment lost 3 bases and the V segment lost 2 bases, leaving 2 bases of the junction unmatched. Germline assignment: CDR1 MNHEY and CDR2 SMNVEV (reference sequence). CDR3 in amino acids: CASSLDRGDYGYTF. CDR3 DNA sequence: TGTGCCAGCAGTTTAGACAGGGGCGACTATGGCTACACCTTC.

The CDR3 reads CASGGTGQETQYF. CDR3 nucleotides: TGTGCCAGCGGGGGGACAGGCCAAGAGACCCAGTACTTC. The gene calls are TRBV6-5 and TRBJ2-5, with 8 bases aligning to TRBD1. Trimming cost V 8 bases and J 1 base; bases outside gene matches: 3. The CDR3 contains 13 residues. Per the germline V gene, CDR1 is MNHEY and CDR2 is SVGAGI.

The chain has TRBV28 and TRBJ1-5; a possible D gene is TRBD1 (5 bases). The V gene lost 8 bases and the J gene lost 6 bases, with 14 bases spanning the gap. This CDR3 has 13 amino acids. Looked up from germline, CDR1 is MDHEN and CDR2 is SYDVKM. CDR3 coding DNA: TGTGCCAGCGATTTTAGGGGAGGTCAGCCCCAGCATTTT. This gives the protein CASDFRGGQPQHF.

V usage is TRBV28 and J usage is TRBJ2-2; D may be TRBD2 (5 bases). The CDR3 consists of 13 residues. Trimming took off 6 bases at V and 6 bases at J, with 11 bases between the two ends. Germline V gene sequence: CDR1 MDHEN, CDR2 SYDVKM. The CDR3 DNA follows: TGTGCCAGCAGCCCGGGGTGGTCCGGGGAGCTGTTTTTT. Protein product: CASSPGWSGELFF. The full variable domain, rest sourced from reference TRBV28 and TRBJ2-2, is DVKVTQSSRYLVKRTGEKVFLECVQDMDHENMFWYRQDPGLGLRLIYFSYDVKMKEKGDIPEGYSVSREKKERFSLILESASTNQTSMYLCASSPGWSGELFFGEGSRLTVL.

The rearrangement links TRBV28 to TRBJ1-6, with TRBD1 as a possible D gene (5 bases). The germline CDR1 and CDR2 sequences are MDHEN and SYDVKM. The CDR3 loop spans 14 amino acids. V lost 5 bases, J lost 8 bases, and 13 bases lay in between. CDR3 DNA sequence: TGTGCCAGCAGTCTTGGGGGGGGACATTCACCCCTCCACTTT. As protein: CASSLGGGHSPLHF.

The rearrangement links TRBV3-1 (or the pseudogene TRBV3-2) to TRBJ1-2, with a tentative D call TRBD1 (6 bases). Germline loops: CDR1 LGHDT, CDR2 YNNKEL (reference sequence). The CDR3 runs 13 residues. V was cut by 6 bases and J by 4 bases, with 12 bases left in between. DNA for the CDR3: TGTGCCAGCAGACTACAGGGCTCCTATGGCTACACCTTC. It encodes CASRLQGSYGYTF.

The V gene is TRBV5-1, the J gene TRBJ2-1; D possibly corresponds to TRBD2 (6 bases). There are 15 residues in the CDR3. With 5 bases removed from V and 10 bases from J, the gap between germline ends came to 22 bases. The germline V gene encodes CDR1 SGHRS and CDR2 YFSETQ. The CDR3 DNA is TGCGCCAGCAGGTTCAACCCCGCCCGGGACTCGGAGCAGTTCTTC. It encodes CASRFNPARDSEQFF.

The rearrangement uses TRBV29-1 and TRBJ1-2; D unclear. This CDR3 is 12 amino acids long. CDR1 and CDR2 from the germline V gene are SQVTM and ANQGSEA. The V end was cut by 3 bases, the J end by 5 bases, with 10 bases between. CDR3 amino acids: CSVDLGLYGYTF. The DNA of the CDR3 is TGCAGCGTTGATCTGGGCCTGTATGGCTACACCTTC.